This passage covers 22 T cell receptor beta chains from one sample sequenced in a study of metastatic and nonmetastatic thyroid tumors. All patients were untreated before thyroid surgery. TCRdb re-called the PCR reads with MiXCR. The table shows 21,000 or so clones, with around 18% occurring only once. Sequenced input: blood. These receptors came from a male donor with papillary thyroid cancer or a benign thyroid nodule (not recorded which). Some clones in this sample may be carry-over from other donors' samples.

At least ten counts were recorded for this clone. The chain combines TRBV5-1 with TRBJ1-1, with TRBD1 matching over 7 bases. Looked up from germline, CDR1 is SGHRS and CDR2 is YFSETQ. The V segment lost 2 bases and the J segment 1 base; nucleotides outside the gene matches: 5. The CDR3 is 15 amino acids. This CDR3 is CASSLQGFKNTEAFF. The CDR3 DNA follows: TGCGCCAGCAGCTTACAGGGGTTTAAGAACACTGAAGCTTTCTTT.

A note on this clone: This may stem from a read error, because a much larger clone lies one nucleotide away. The chain's CDR3 is CASMPRLDGEAFF. The CDR3 DNA follows: TGCGCCAGCATGCCCCGCCTGGATGGTGAAGCTTTCTTT. V and J are TRBV5-1 and TRBJ1-1, with no clear D. The V and J ends lost 6 bases and 7 bases respectively, with 16 bases between them. This CDR3 is 13 amino acids long. Germline V gene lookup returns CDR1 SGHRS and CDR2 YFSETQ.

This clone was seen only a few times. The J gene is TRBJ2-7, the V gene TRBV28; D gene uncertain. Trimming left V 5 bases short and J 3 bases short, with 5 bases between. There are 11 residues in the CDR3. Germline CDR1 is MDHEN and CDR2 is SYDVKM. CDR3 sequence (DNA): TGTGCCAGCAGTATAAGCTACGAGCAGTACTTC. Protein: CASSISYEQYF.

This clone was seen ten or more times. This chain joins TRBV3-1 and TRBJ2-2, with a tentative D call TRBD2 (5 bases). V dropped 3 bases and J dropped 3 bases, with 11 bases sitting between them. Germline V CDR1 and CDR2: LGHDT, YNNKEL (reference sequence). The CDR3 has 15 amino acids. CDR3 protein: CASSQGSSDTGELFF. Written as DNA, the CDR3 is TGTGCCAGCAGCCAGGGGAGTTCGGACACCGGGGAGCTGTTTTTT.

The chain has TRBV3-1 and TRBJ1-4, with 9 bases fitting TRBD1. The germline V gene encodes CDR1 LGHDT and CDR2 YNNKEL (reference sequence). The CDR3 is made up of 13 amino acids. V dropped 8 bases and J dropped 8; count of bases not matched to a gene: 6. CDR3: CASGDRGNEKLFF. CDR3 bases: TGTGCCAGCGGTGACAGGGGGAACGAAAAACTGTTTTTT. The whole variable domain, remainder taken from reference TRBV3-1 and TRBJ1-4, is DTAVSQTPKYLVTQMGNDKSIKCEQNLGHDTMYWYKQDSKKFLKIMFSYNNKELIINETVPNRFSPKSPDKAHLNLHINSLELGDSAVYFCASGDRGNEKLFFGSGTQLSVL.

This clone came up many times. The chain couples TRBV28 to TRBJ1-1, with D maybe TRBD1 (6 bases). Looked up from germline, CDR1 is MDHEN and CDR2 is SYDVKM. The CDR3 covers 14 residues. The V end was cut by 5 bases, the J end by 8 bases, with 18 bases between. CDR3 nucleotides: TGTGCCAGCAGTCCCCCGTACCAAACAGGGGAAGCTTTCTTT. This translates into CASSPPYQTGEAFF.

This clone was recorded only once. The chain links TRBV11-3 to TRBJ2-7; D is uncertain. V lost 1 base and J lost 3, with 16 bases in between. CDR1 and CDR2 (germline): SGHNT, YENEEA. The CDR3 sequence is 16 residues long. This CDR3 is CASSLGHPQYDYEQYF. The CDR3 DNA sequence: TGTGCCAGCAGCTTAGGCCACCCCCAATACGACTACGAGCAGTACTTC.

V gene TRBV7-3 combines with J gene TRBJ2-1; 10 bases are shared with TRBD2. Germline loops: CDR1 SGHTA, CDR2 FQGTGA. The CDR3 totals 14 residues. Germline trimming cut 2 bases from V and 9 bases from J; bases unmatched to any gene: 4. CDR3 sequence reads: CASSLEREGIEQFF. The CDR3 nucleotides are TGTGCCAGCAGCTTAGAGCGGGAGGGTATTGAGCAGTTCTTC.

This clone was counted ten times or more. V gene TRBV20-1 combines with J gene TRBJ2-2; possibly TRBD2 for D (5 bases). Germline V gives CDR1 DFQATT, CDR2 SNEGSKA (reference sequence). The V and J ends lost 6 bases and 8 bases respectively, with 16 bases between them. This CDR3 comprises 13 residues. The CDR3 nucleotides read TGCAGTGCCCCTAAGGGCGGGCAGGGGGAGCTGTTTTTT. It specifies CSAPKGGQGELFF.

The table lists this clone with many counts. This chain links TRBV7-9 with TRBJ1-2; 9 bases map to TRBD1. The V gene's germline CDR1 is SEHNR and CDR2 FQNEAQ (reference sequence). Losses at the gene ends were 3 bases for V and 7 bases for J; bases not matched to a gene: 6. The CDR3 length is 14 residues. Here the CDR3 reads CASSFPGQGGGYTF. The CDR3 DNA is TGTGCCAGCAGCTTTCCGGGACAGGGTGGTGGCTACACCTTC.

This clone was counted at least ten times. The rearrangement uses TRBV6-1 and TRBJ1-1; possible D gene TRBD1, 6 bases. V lost 6 bases, J lost 3 bases, and 17 bases lay in between. The germline V gene encodes CDR1 MNHNS and CDR2 SASEGT. This CDR3 contains 15 residues. This chain's CDR3 is CASSPRGGGDTEAFF. CDR3 coding DNA: TGTGCCAGCAGCCCTAGGGGGGGAGGGGACACTGAAGCTTTCTTT.

This chain links TRBV30 with TRBJ2-1; 11 positions match TRBD2. The length of the CDR3 is 15 residues. V was clipped by 3 bases and J by 4 bases; unmatched bases: 5. Germline CDR1 and CDR2: GTSNPN and SVGIG (reference sequence). The CDR3 spells CAWRPLAGEYNEQFF. CDR3 bases: TGTGCCTGGAGACCACTAGCGGGAGAATACAATGAGCAGTTCTTC. The full variable domain, in which reference TRBV30 and TRBJ2-1 provide the parts outside the CDR3, is SQTIHQWPATLVQPVGSPLSLECTVEGTSNPNLYWYRQAAGRGLQLLFYSVGIGQISSEVPQNLSASRPQDRQFILSSKKLLLSDSGFYLCAWRPLAGEYNEQFFGPGTRLTVL.

This clone has ten or more counts. The V and J genes are TRBV20-1 and TRBJ1-1; 7 bases align to TRBD1. V lost 3 bases and J lost 3; bases outside the gene matches: 7. The germline gives CDR1 DFQATT, CDR2 SNEGSKA (reference sequence). CDR3 size: 14 residues. CDR3 in amino acids: CSASRRQGDTEAFF. The CDR3 DNA follows: TGCAGTGCTAGCCGAAGACAGGGTGACACTGAAGCTTTCTTT.

This clone was seen repeatedly, ten times or more. The chain links TRBV10-1 to TRBJ2-3, with a weak D call TRBD1 (5 bases). The CDR3 totals 14 residues. Trimming stripped 4 bases from V and 2 bases from J, with 10 bases between. Germline CDR1 is WNHNN and CDR2 is SYGVQD (reference sequence). CDR3 in amino acids: CASSGGGPTDTQYF. The DNA for the CDR3 is TGCGCCAGCAGTGGGGGCGGCCCCACAGATACGCAGTATTTT.

This clone was seen ten or more times. J is TRBJ2-3 and V is TRBV5-1; 10 bases are a match to TRBD2. This CDR3 region has 15 residues. V dropped 6 bases and J dropped 5; count of bases not matched to a gene: 9. In germline, CDR1 is SGHRS, CDR2 YFSETQ. As DNA, the CDR3 is TGCGCCAGCAAGACAAGCGGGGGGGCTGTAGATACGCAGTATTTT. Translating it yields CASKTSGGAVDTQYF.

This clone showed up many times. The chain links TRBV5-6 to TRBJ2-7, with D unresolved. Germline CDR1 and CDR2: SGHDT and YYEEEE. Deletions cut 4 bases from V and 0 bases from J, with 17 bases between. The CDR3 is 16 residues long. CDR3 nucleotides: TGTGCCAGCAGCCCTGACACAGCGTCCCTCTCCTACGAGCAGTACTTC. Translation gives CASSPDTASLSYEQYF.

This rearrangement joins TRBV7-9 to TRBJ1-5; no clear D. V lost 5 bases to trimming and J lost 0 bases, with 11 bases between them. This CDR3 has 15 residues. In germline, CDR1 is SEHNR, CDR2 FQNEAQ (reference sequence). In DNA, the CDR3 is TGTGCCAGCAGCCCCGATTGGGTTAGCAATCAGCCCCAGCATTTT. Protein sequence: CASSPDWVSNQPQHF.

This clone was recorded at least ten times. J is TRBJ1-2 and V is TRBV9, with TRBD1 matching 12 bases. This CDR3 is 17 amino acids long. Unmatched junction bases numbered 12, after V lost 2 bases and J lost 7 bases. Germline CDR1 is SGDLS and CDR2 is YYNGEE. Here the CDR3 DNA reads TGTGCCAGCAGCGTTGGGGACAGGGGGCGCGGTAAGGCTGGCTACACCTTC. Its translation: CASSVGDRGRGKAGYTF.

This clone was picked up many times. A much larger clone differs by one base, so this may be a read error. The chain joins TRBV7-2 to TRBJ2-2; 7 nucleotides match TRBD2. In germline, CDR1 is SGHTA, CDR2 FQGNSA. The CDR3 loop spans 13 amino acids. The CDR3 nucleotides are TGTGCCAGCCGGACTAGGAACACCGGGGAGCTGCTTTTT. This sequence encodes CASRTRNTGELLF.

On this clone itself: This could be a read error, since a much larger clone is one nucleotide away. The CDR3 spells CASSLGPFGGTQYF. CDR3 DNA: TGTGCCAGCAGCTTAGGACCATTCGGAGGGACCCAGTACTTC. The chain has TRBV7-6 and TRBJ2-5; D perhaps matches TRBD2 (5 bases). Germline loops: CDR1 SGHVS, CDR2 FNYEAQ. V shed 1 base and J shed 7 bases, with 13 bases lying between them. CDR3 length: 14 residues. Full variable domain (outside the CDR3, taken from reference TRBV7-6 and TRBJ2-5): GAGVSQSPRYKVTKRGQDVALRCDPISGHVSLYWYRQALGQGPEFLTYFNYEAQQDKSGLPNDRFSAERPEGSISTLTIQRTEQRDSAMYRCASSLGPFGGTQYFGPGTRLLVL.

The chain combines TRBV2 with TRBJ1-2, with D perhaps TRBD1 (5 bases). V lost 3 bases and J lost 6, with 17 bases in between. Germline lookup yields CDR1 SNHLY and CDR2 FYNNEI. The CDR3 consists of 15 residues. In DNA, the CDR3 is TGTGCCAGCAGTGATACGGGGGGAGAGTGCCATGGCTACACCTTC. It encodes CASSDTGGECHGYTF.

This clone was seen ten or more times. The chain is built from TRBV20-1 and TRBJ1-5; 8 bases map to TRBD1. Trimming at V came to 0 bases and at J to 1 base, leaving 2 bases not matched to a gene. The CDR3 has 15 residues. CDR1 and CDR2 from the germline V gene are DFQATT and SNEGSKA (reference sequence). CDR3 protein: CSARDPGGSNQPQHF. DNA for the CDR3: TGCAGTGCTAGAGATCCAGGGGGCAGCAATCAGCCCCAGCATTTT.